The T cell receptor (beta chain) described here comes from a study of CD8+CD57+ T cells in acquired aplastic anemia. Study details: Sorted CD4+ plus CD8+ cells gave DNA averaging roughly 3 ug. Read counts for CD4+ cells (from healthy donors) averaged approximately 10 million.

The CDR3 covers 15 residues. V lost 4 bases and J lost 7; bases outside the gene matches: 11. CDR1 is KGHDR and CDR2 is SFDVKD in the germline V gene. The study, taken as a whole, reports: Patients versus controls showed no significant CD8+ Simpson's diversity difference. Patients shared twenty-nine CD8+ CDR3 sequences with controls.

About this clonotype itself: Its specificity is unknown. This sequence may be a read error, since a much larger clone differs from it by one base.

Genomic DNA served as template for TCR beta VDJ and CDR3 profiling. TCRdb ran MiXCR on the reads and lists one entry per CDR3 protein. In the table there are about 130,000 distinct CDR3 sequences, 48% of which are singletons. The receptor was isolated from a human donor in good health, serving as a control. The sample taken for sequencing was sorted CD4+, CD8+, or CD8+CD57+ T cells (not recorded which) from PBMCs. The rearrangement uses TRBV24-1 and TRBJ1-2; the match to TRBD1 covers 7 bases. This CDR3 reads CATSDYGTEITGYTF. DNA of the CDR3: TGTGCCACCAGTGACTATGGGACAGAGATCACTGGCTACACCTTC.